This TCR beta chain was profiled in a study of blood T cell repertoires in COVID-19. Study-level background: COVID-19 samples collected from the United States, Italy and Spain covered acute and convalescent phases.

Trimming shortened V by 5 bases and J by 8 bases, and 12 bases separated the two germline ends. CDR1 and CDR2 from the germline V gene are DFQATT and SNEGSKA (reference sequence). There are 11 residues in the CDR3. The method was immunoSEQ multiplex PCR; TCRdb's version includes in-frame clones alone and lacks a portion of them. Of 250,000 to 300,000 clones in the sample, around 89% were seen once. Recovered Cohort 3 donors showed two negative PCRs, clearance, or symptom resolution. The TCR comes from a man in his forties who had recovered from COVID-19. The sequencing sample was made of PBMCs or T cells enriched from blood (not recorded which). The chain couples TRBV20-1 to TRBJ1-2, with D possibly TRBD1 on 6 matching bases. CDR3 coding DNA: TGCAGTGCTGGCAGGGGATCGGGCTACACCTTC. As protein: CSAGRGSGYTF.